Below, 10 T cell receptor beta chains from the same sample are listed, as sequenced in a study of T cell repertoires in cytomegalovirus infection. TCRdb used MiXCR to reprocess the reads, holding one entry per CDR3 protein. The sample has 250,000 to 300,000 distinct CDR3 sequences, about 20% seen once. No antigen has been assigned to these receptors. This specimen consisted of cultured PBMCs, obtained from culture after CMV antigen stimulation. The receptors here all came from a human donor in good health (CMV status not recorded). Some clones in this sample may be carry-over from other donors' samples.

A single count supports this clonotype. The final CDR3 position lacks the conserved phenylalanine or tryptophan, pointing to a likely read error. The chain has TRBV6-5 and TRBJ1-2; D is perhaps TRBD1 (6 bases). Trimming shortened V by 5 bases and J by 3 bases, and 25 bases separated the two germline ends. CDR3 length: 18 residues. Germline CDR1 MNHEY, CDR2 SVGAGI. Here the CDR3 DNA reads TGTGCCAGCAGTGGGCCGGGACAAAAAGGCCCAGGGGACTATGGCTACACCCTC. It specifies CASSGPGQKGPGDYGYTL.

This clonotype was counted ten times or more. The rearrangement uses TRBV11-3 and TRBJ2-1; D gene ambiguous. This CDR3 spans 16 amino acids. Between the trimmed V and J ends, which lost 1 base and 0 bases, there was a span of 10 bases. Germline V gives CDR1 SGHNT, CDR2 YENEEA. As DNA, the CDR3 is TGTGCCAGCAGCTTAGGCAAGAAAGTCTCCTACAATGAGCAGTTCTTC. Amino acids: CASSLGKKVSYNEQFF.

This clonotype was counted between two and nine times. J is TRBJ2-7 and V is TRBV28; weak D call: TRBD2 (6 bases). The germline V gene encodes CDR1 MDHEN and CDR2 SYDVKM. Trimming shortened V by 2 bases and J by 1 base, and 12 bases separated the two germline ends. The CDR3 covers 15 residues. The CDR3 DNA is TGTGCCAGCAGTTTAAGACTAAGCGGGTCCTACGAGCAGTACTTC. Translating gives CASSLRLSGSYEQYF.

Many counts were recorded for this clonotype. The V gene is TRBV7-2, the J gene TRBJ2-3; D is ambiguous. Germline V lookup: CDR1 SGHTA, CDR2 FQGNSA. This CDR3 is built from 14 residues. The V end lost 1 base, the J end lost 1 base, and 6 bases lay between the germline ends. The CDR3, as DNA: TGTGCCAGCAGCTTAGTTAGGCGCACAGATACGCAGTATTTT. As protein: CASSLVRRTDTQYF.

This clonotype was recorded at least ten times. The V gene is TRBV7-2, the J gene TRBJ2-7; 8 bases match TRBD1. CDR3 length equals 15 residues. Germline V gives CDR1 SGHTA, CDR2 FQGNSA. Germline trimming cut 5 bases from V and 3 bases from J; bases unmatched to any gene: 9. The CDR3 DNA reads TGTGCCAGCAGCCGCCCCGGACAGGGTATCTACGAGCAGTACTTC. Its translation: CASSRPGQGIYEQYF.

The J gene is TRBJ2-3, the V gene TRBV6-1, with TRBD2 matching 13 bases. CDR3 size: 16 residues. CDR1 MNHNS and CDR2 SASEGT come from the germline V gene. With V trimmed by 0 bases and J by 5 bases, 2 bases remained unmatched. CDR3 nucleotide sequence: TGTGCCAGCAGTGAAGCCTGGACTAGCGGGAGAGATACGCAGTATTTT. This gives the protein CASSEAWTSGRDTQYF.

The chain carries TRBV28 and TRBJ2-5; D is undetermined. The CDR3 is 16 residues long. Per the germline V gene, CDR1 is MDHEN and CDR2 is SYDVKM. The ends were cut back, 2 bases at V and 5 bases at J, with 18 bases in the middle. Written as DNA, the CDR3 is TGTGCCAGCAGTTTAGCCATGTGGCAGGTAGCTGAGACCCAGTACTTC. Translating gives CASSLAMWQVAETQYF.

The chain couples TRBV11-2 to TRBJ2-1; tentative D call: TRBD2 (7 bases). Germline CDR1 reads SGHAT; CDR2 reads FQNNGV. The CDR3 covers 18 residues. The V gene lost 1 base and the J gene lost 2 bases, with 18 bases spanning the gap. CDR3 nucleotides: TGTGCCAGCAGCTTAGGTGGTAGGGGGGGAATGACCTACAATGAGCAGTTCTTC. It yields the protein CASSLGGRGGMTYNEQFF.

This clonotype appeared many times. The chain carries TRBV6-1 and TRBJ2-5, with D perhaps assigned TRBD1 or TRBD2 (6 bases each). This CDR3 spans 14 amino acids. Trimming took off 3 bases at V and 5 bases at J, with 13 bases between the two ends. Germline lookup yields CDR1 MNHNS and CDR2 SASEGT. CDR3 DNA: TGTGCCAGCAGTGATGCCGGGGGCAGGGAGACCCAGTACTTC. It translates to CASSDAGGRETQYF.

The CDR3 DNA reads TGTGCCAGCACCATTTCGGGTTTGGATACGCAGTATTTT. The encoded protein is CASTISGLDTQYF. The chain has TRBV12-3 or TRBV12-4 and TRBJ2-3; no definite D call. The CDR3 totals 13 residues. The V end was cut by 7 bases, the J end by 6 bases, with 14 bases between.